Presented here are 21 T cell receptor beta chains from one specimen sequenced in a study of control samples from healthy donors and cancer patients (dated by TCRdb to 2018 to 2020). The method was the immunoSEQ multiplex PCR assay. Drawn from immuneACCESS, this table holds only the in-frame rearrangements with V and J called that TCRdb kept. Clones are partly lost; checked studies trace under half to an unresolved V gene and leave the rest unexplained. This sample comprises about 180,000 clones, 80% to 95% of them detected only once. The ten largest clones capture around 2% of the sample. Material for sequencing was blood. The receptors derive from a middle-aged woman in good health.

The CDR3 DNA reads as TGTGCCACCAGCACCTATGGGACAGGGGCTTACCACGAGCAGTACTTC. It specifies CATSTYGTGAYHEQYF. J is TRBJ2-7 and V is TRBV15; TRBD1 matches at 10 bases. The J segment lost 5 bases and the V segment lost 4 bases, leaving 11 bases of the junction unmatched. There are 16 residues in the CDR3. The germline V gene has CDR1 LNHNV and CDR2 YYDKDF (reference sequence). Together with reference TRBV15 and TRBJ2-7, the CDR3 gives the full variable domain: DAMVIQNPRYQVTQFGKPVTLSCSQTLNHNVMYWYQQKSSQAPKLLFHYYDKDFNNEADTPDNFQSRRPNTSFCFLDIRSPGLGDTAMYLCATSTYGTGAYHEQYFGPGTRLTVT.

J is TRBJ1-2 and V is TRBV15; 9 positions match TRBD1. The trim removed 3 bases at V and 2 bases at J, leaving 1 base unmatched. CDR1 and CDR2 from the germline V gene are LNHNV and YYDKDF (reference sequence). This CDR3 spans 14 amino acids. The CDR3 sequence: CATSRGQGNYGYTF. Here the CDR3 DNA reads TGTGCCACCAGCAGGGGACAGGGCAACTATGGCTACACCTTC.

The chain is built from TRBV6-4 and TRBJ2-1; weak D call: TRBD2 (5 bases). The CDR3 contains 15 residues. Trimming pared 2 bases from V and 8 bases from J, leaving 16 bases between. From germline, CDR1 is MRHNA and CDR2 SNTAGT. DNA for the CDR3: TGTGCCAGCAGTGACATGGCGGGTGGTTTGGATGAGCAGTTCTTC. Translated, it gives CASSDMAGGLDEQFF.

The chain has TRBV5-1 and TRBJ1-2, with TRBD1 identical over 7 bases. Germline CDR1 is SGHRS and CDR2 is YFSETQ. Unmatched junction bases numbered 9, after V lost 0 bases and J lost 4 bases. The CDR3 sequence is 16 residues long. The CDR3 nucleotides are TGCGCCAGCAGCTTGGTTGGTACAGGGGACGTCTATGGCTACACCTTC. Its protein is CASSLVGTGDVYGYTF.

This chain uses TRBV6-5 with TRBJ1-3; no reliable D call. Per germline, CDR1 MNHEY and CDR2 SVGAGI. V lost 0 bases and J lost 9, with 12 bases in between. The CDR3 contains 14 residues. The CDR3 protein is CASSYSSSRSTIYF. In nucleotides, the CDR3 is TGTGCCAGCAGTTACTCGAGCAGCCGGAGCACCATATATTTT.

The V call is TRBV12-5, the J call TRBJ2-5; D remains ambiguous. This CDR3 has 16 residues. The germline V gene encodes CDR1 LGHNT and CDR2 FRNRAP. Trimming stripped 2 bases from V and 4 bases from J, with 17 bases between. The CDR3 coding sequence is TGTGCTAGTGGTTTGCCTAACGTGGGCTTTAGAGAGACCCAGTACTTC. Protein product: CASGLPNVGFRETQYF.

The rearrangement joins TRBV4-2 to TRBJ2-3; 13 nucleotides line up with TRBD2. With V trimmed by 0 bases and J by 4 bases, 4 bases remained unmatched. In germline, CDR1 is LGHNA, CDR2 YNFKEQ. The CDR3 is 17 amino acids. The CDR3 region is CASSQDQLAGGADTQYF. The DNA for the CDR3 is TGTGCCAGCAGCCAAGATCAACTAGCGGGGGGGGCAGATACGCAGTATTTT.

The chain recombines TRBV6-5 with TRBJ2-2, with a possible D match to TRBD2 (5 bases). The CDR3 contains 14 residues. CDR1 and CDR2 from the germline V gene are MNHEY and SVGAGI. V was shortened by 9 bases and J by 1 base, with 12 bases between the two germline ends. CDR3 protein: CASYGLRNTGELFF. The CDR3 DNA sequence: TGTGCCAGTTACGGACTTCGGAACACCGGGGAGCTGTTTTTT.

The rearrangement joins TRBV10-2 to TRBJ2-2, with 13 nucleotides matching TRBD2. The germline CDR1 and CDR2 sequences are WSHSY and SAAADI. With V trimmed by 3 bases and J by 2 bases, 9 bases remained unmatched. The CDR3 runs to 19 residues. CDR3 amino acids: CASSEGRGLAGRNTGELFF. The CDR3 region has the DNA TGCGCCAGCAGTGAAGGAAGGGGACTAGCGGGGAGAAACACCGGGGAGCTGTTTTTT.

The genes are TRBV3-1 (or the pseudogene TRBV3-2) and TRBJ2-7; TRBD2 agrees at 9 bases. The J segment lost 2 bases and the V segment lost 4 bases, leaving 12 bases of the junction unmatched. The CDR3 consists of 17 residues. Looked up from germline, CDR1 is LGHDT and CDR2 is YNNKEL (reference sequence). CDR3 sequence reads: CASSPPPAGGLTYEQYF. The CDR3 bases are TGTGCCAGCAGCCCCCCCCCAGCGGGGGGTCTAACCTACGAGCAGTACTTC.

This chain links TRBV7-6 with TRBJ2-1; possibly TRBD1 for D (5 bases). Germline V lookup: CDR1 SGHVS, CDR2 FNYEAQ. V gave up 2 bases and J gave up 6 bases, with 8 bases separating them. The CDR3 totals 13 residues. In nucleotides, the CDR3 is TGTGCCAGCAGCTTACCAGGGTCCAATGAGCAGTTCTTC. It translates to CASSLPGSNEQFF.

This clone was observed a handful of times. The genes are TRBV7-2 and TRBJ1-5, with D unresolved. V was shortened by 3 bases and J by 0 bases, with 12 bases between the two germline ends. The CDR3 extends over 16 amino acids. Germline CDR1 reads SGHTA; CDR2 reads FQGNSA. The CDR3 sequence: CASSLNGLNSNQPQHF. In DNA form, the CDR3 reads TGTGCCAGCAGCTTGAACGGACTGAATAGCAATCAGCCCCAGCATTTT.

The chain combines TRBV15 with TRBJ1-1; D is unclear. Germline V lookup: CDR1 LNHNV, CDR2 YYDKDF (reference sequence). Trimming stripped 9 bases from V and 0 bases from J, with 11 bases between. This CDR3 region has 13 residues. The CDR3 reads CATSAGMNTEAFF. As DNA, the CDR3 is TGTGCCACGTCGGCGGGCATGAACACTGAAGCTTTCTTT.

The rearrangement joins TRBV7-3 to TRBJ2-3; D remains ambiguous. There are 14 residues in the CDR3. V lost 4 bases and J 1 base, leaving 9 bases between the germline ends. Germline values: CDR1 SGHTA, CDR2 FQGTGA. Here the CDR3 reads CASSSAQGTDTQYF. In nucleotides, the CDR3 is TGTGCCAGCAGCTCCGCCCAGGGCACAGATACGCAGTATTTT.

CDR3 DNA: TGTGCCAGCAGGTCACAGGGGGCGTCCTACGAGCAGTACTTC. It is translated as CASRSQGASYEQYF. This rearrangement joins TRBV6-5 to TRBJ2-7, with 9 bases matching TRBD1. The V segment lost 6 bases and the J segment 1 base; nucleotides outside the gene matches: 4. Per germline, CDR1 MNHEY and CDR2 SVGAGI. This CDR3 region has 14 residues.

The V call is TRBV3-1 (or the pseudogene TRBV3-2), the J call TRBJ2-2, with D perhaps TRBD1 (6 bases). The CDR3 totals 17 residues. V was pared by 0 bases and J by 2 bases, with 13 bases between. In germline, CDR1 is LGHDT, CDR2 YNNKEL (reference sequence). In nucleotides, the CDR3 is TGTGCCAGCAGCCAAGAAAGGGACACATTAAACACCGGGGAGCTGTTTTTT. This sequence encodes CASSQERDTLNTGELFF.

The chain uses TRBV6-5 and TRBJ1-2; 10 bases agree with TRBD1. The CDR3 covers 15 residues. Germline V lookup: CDR1 MNHEY, CDR2 SVGAGI. J lost 5 bases, V lost 6 bases, and 9 bases had no gene match. CDR3 sequence (DNA): TGTGCCAGCAGCCCATCTCCGGGACAGGGGTATGGCTACACCTTC. Residues: CASSPSPGQGYGYTF.

V and J are TRBV2 and TRBJ2-3; either TRBD1 or TRBD2 may supply D (5 bases each). The CDR3 has 11 residues. Deletions cut 1 base from V and 9 bases from J, with 5 bases between. The germline V gene has CDR1 SNHLY and CDR2 FYNNEI. CDR3 region: CASSEGGTQYF. The CDR3 region has the DNA TGTGCCAGCAGTGAAGGGGGGACGCAGTATTTT.

The chain recombines TRBV5-1 with TRBJ2-7; D possibly corresponds to TRBD1 (5 bases). The CDR3 loop spans 15 amino acids. The germline V gene encodes CDR1 SGHRS and CDR2 YFSETQ. V was trimmed by 6 bases and J by 2 bases, leaving 18 bases between them. CDR3 DNA sequence: TGCGCCAGCACCAATGCCACAGGCGGACCCTACGAGCAGTACTTC. It yields the protein CASTNATGGPYEQYF.

The DNA of the CDR3 is TGCAGCGTTGAAGAACAGGGAGGCTATGGCTACACCTTC. Its protein is CSVEEQGGYGYTF. The rearrangement joins TRBV29-1 to TRBJ1-2, with D possibly matching TRBD1 (6 bases). The CDR3 loop spans 13 amino acids. Trimming removed 0 bases from V and 4 bases from J, with 9 bases in between. Germline V lookup: CDR1 SQVTM, CDR2 ANQGSEA.

The rearrangement uses TRBV18 and TRBJ1-5; D remains ambiguous. This CDR3 comprises 15 residues. The V end lost 6 bases, the J end lost 3 bases, and 15 bases lay between the germline ends. CDR1 KGHSH and CDR2 LQKENI come from the germline V gene. The CDR3 bases are TGTGCCAGCTCTCCAGCTAGCACTACCAATCAGCCCCAGCATTTT. It translates to CASSPASTTNQPQHF. Filled out from reference TRBV18 and TRBJ1-5, the complete variable domain reads NAGVMQNPRHLVRRRGQEARLRCSPMKGHSHVYWYRQLPEEGLKFMVYLQKENIIDESGMPKERFSAEFPKEGPSILRIQQVVRGDSAAYFCASSPASTTNQPQHFGDGTRLSIL.